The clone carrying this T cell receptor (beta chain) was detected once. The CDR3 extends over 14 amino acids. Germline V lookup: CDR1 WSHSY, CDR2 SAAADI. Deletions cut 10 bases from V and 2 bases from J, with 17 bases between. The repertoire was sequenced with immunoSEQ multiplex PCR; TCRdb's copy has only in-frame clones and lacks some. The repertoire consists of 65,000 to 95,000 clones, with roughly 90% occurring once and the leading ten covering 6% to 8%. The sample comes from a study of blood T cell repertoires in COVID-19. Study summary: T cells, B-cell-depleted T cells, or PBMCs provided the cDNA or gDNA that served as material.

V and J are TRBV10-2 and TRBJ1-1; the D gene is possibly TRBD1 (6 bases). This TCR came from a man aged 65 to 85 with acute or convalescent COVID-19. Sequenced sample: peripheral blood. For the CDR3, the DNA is TGCGCCACAGGACAGCAGGTGTTTAACACTGAAGCTTTCTTT. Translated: CATGQQVFNTEAFF.